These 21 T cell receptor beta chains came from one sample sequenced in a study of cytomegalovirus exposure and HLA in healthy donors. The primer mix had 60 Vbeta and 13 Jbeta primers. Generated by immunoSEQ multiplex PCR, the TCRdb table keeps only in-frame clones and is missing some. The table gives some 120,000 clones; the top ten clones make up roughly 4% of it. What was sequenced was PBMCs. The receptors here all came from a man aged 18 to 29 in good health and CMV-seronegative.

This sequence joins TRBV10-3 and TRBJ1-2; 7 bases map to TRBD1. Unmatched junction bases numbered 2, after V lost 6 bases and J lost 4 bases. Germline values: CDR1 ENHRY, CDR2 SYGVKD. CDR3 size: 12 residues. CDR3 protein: CAISRDSYGYTF. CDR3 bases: TGTGCCATCAGCAGGGACAGCTATGGCTACACCTTC.

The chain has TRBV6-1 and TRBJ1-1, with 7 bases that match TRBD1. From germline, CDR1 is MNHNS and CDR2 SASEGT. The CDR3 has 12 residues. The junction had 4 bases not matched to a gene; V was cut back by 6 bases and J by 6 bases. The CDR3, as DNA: TGTGCCAGCAGACAGGGGTGGCCTGAAGCTTTCTTT. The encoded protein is CASRQGWPEAFF.

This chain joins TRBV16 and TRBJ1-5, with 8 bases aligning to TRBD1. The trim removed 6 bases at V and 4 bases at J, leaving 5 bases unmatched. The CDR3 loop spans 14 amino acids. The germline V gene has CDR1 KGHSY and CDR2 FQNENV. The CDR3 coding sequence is TGTGCCAGCAGTCGTGACAGGGGAAATCAGCCCCAGCATTTT. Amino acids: CASSRDRGNQPQHF.

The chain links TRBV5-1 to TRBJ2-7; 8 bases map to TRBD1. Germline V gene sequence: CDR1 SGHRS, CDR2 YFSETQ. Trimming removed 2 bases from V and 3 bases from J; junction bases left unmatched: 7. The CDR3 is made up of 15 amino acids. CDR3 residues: CASSLTGGPYYEQYF. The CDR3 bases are TGCGCCAGCAGCTTAACAGGGGGTCCCTACTACGAGCAGTACTTC.

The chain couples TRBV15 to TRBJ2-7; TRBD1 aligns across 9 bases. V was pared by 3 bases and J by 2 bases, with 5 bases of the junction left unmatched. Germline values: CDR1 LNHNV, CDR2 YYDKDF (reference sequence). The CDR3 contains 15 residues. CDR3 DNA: TGTGCCACCAGCAGCGAGGGACAGGGTACCTACGAGCAGTACTTC. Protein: CATSSEGQGTYEQYF.

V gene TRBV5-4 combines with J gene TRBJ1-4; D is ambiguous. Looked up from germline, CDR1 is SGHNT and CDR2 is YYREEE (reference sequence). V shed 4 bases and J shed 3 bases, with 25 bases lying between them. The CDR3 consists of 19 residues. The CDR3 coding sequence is TGTGCCAGCAGCGAGGGCGTTGACCTCTTCGTGGTGTCTAATGAAAAACTGTTTTTT. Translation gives CASSEGVDLFVVSNEKLFF.

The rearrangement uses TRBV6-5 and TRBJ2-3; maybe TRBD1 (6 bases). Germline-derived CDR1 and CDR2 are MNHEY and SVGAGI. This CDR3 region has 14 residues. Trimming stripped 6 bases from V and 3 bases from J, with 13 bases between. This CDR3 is CASRPRTETDTQYF. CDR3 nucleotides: TGTGCCAGCAGGCCGAGGACAGAAACAGATACGCAGTATTTT.

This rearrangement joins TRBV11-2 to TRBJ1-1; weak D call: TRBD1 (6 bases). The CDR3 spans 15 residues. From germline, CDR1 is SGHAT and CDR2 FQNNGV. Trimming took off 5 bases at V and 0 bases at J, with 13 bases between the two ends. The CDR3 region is CASSLRQAMNTEAFF. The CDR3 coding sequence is TGTGCCAGCAGCCTCCGACAGGCCATGAACACTGAAGCTTTCTTT.

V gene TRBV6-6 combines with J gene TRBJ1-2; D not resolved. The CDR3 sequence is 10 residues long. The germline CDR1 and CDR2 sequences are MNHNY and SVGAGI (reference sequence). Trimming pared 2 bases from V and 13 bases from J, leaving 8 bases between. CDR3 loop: CASSYGGATF. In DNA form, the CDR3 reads TGTGCCAGCAGTTACGGAGGTGCCACCTTC.

CDR3 nucleotide sequence: TGTGCCAGCAGTGAAGACGACAGCGACGAAGGGCTCGAGCAGTACTTC. Translating gives CASSEDDSDEGLEQYF. The chain uses TRBV2 and TRBJ2-5; D possibly corresponds to TRBD1 (5 bases). The J call is uncertain, as TRBJ2-7 better fits the DNA end. There are 16 residues in the CDR3. Germline lookup yields CDR1 SNHLY and CDR2 FYNNEI.

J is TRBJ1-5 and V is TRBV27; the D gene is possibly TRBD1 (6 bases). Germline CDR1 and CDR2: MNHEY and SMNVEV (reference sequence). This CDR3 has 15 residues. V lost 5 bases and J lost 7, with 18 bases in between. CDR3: CASSALQGSGQPQHF. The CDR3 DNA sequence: TGTGCCAGCAGTGCGCTACAGGGATCTGGCCAGCCCCAGCATTTT.

CDR3 sequence: CASRLAGLSSYNEQFF. CDR3 DNA sequence: TGTGCCAGCAGGCTAGCGGGCCTTAGCTCCTACAATGAGCAGTTCTTC. The rearrangement uses TRBV2 and TRBJ2-1; TRBD2 agrees at 8 bases. Germline trimming cut 6 bases from V and 0 bases from J; bases unmatched to any gene: 7. CDR1 and CDR2 (germline): SNHLY, FYNNEI. This CDR3 has 16 residues.

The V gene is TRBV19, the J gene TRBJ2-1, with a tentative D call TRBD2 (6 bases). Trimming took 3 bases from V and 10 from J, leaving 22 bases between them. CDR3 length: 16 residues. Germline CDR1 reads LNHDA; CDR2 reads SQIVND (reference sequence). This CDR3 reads CASSMPGSPVRREQFF. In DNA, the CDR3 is TGTGCCAGTAGTATGCCCGGGAGTCCGGTGCGGAGGGAGCAGTTCTTC.

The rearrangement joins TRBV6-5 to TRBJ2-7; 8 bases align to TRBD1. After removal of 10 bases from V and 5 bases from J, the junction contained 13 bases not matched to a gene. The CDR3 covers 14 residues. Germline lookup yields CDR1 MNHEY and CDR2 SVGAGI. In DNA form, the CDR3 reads TGTGCCACCAAAGCGCGAGGACAGGGCCACGAGCAGTACTTC. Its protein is CATKARGQGHEQYF.

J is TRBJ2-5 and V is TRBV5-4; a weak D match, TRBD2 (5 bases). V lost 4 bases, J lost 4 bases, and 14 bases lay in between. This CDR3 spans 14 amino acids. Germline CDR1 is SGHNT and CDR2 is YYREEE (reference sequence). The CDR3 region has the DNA TGTGCCAGCAGCCTAGTGGGCGCGGGAGAGACCCAGTACTTC. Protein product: CASSLVGAGETQYF.

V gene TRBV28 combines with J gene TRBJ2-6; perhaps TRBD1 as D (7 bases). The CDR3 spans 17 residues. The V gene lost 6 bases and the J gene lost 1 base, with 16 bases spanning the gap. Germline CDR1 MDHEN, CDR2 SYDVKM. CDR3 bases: TGTGCCAGCAGCCTGGACAGGAGGGGTTCTGGGGCCAACGTCCTGACTTTC. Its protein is CASSLDRRGSGANVLTF.

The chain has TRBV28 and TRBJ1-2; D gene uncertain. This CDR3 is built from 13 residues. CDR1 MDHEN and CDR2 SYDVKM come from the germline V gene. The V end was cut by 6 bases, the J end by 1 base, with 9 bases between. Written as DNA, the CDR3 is TGTGCCAGCAGGCGGGGTCATAACTATGGCTACACCTTC. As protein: CASRRGHNYGYTF.

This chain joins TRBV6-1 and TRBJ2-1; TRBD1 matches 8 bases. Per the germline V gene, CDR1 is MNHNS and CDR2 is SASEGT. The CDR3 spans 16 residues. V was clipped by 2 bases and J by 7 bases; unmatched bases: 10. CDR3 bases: TGTGCCAGCAGTGAAAACACAGGGGGTTTAGGGAATGAGCAGTTCTTC. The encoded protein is CASSENTGGLGNEQFF.

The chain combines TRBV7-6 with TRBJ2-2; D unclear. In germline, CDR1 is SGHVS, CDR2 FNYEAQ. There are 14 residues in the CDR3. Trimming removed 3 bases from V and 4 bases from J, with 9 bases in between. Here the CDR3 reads CASSFPVGTGELFF. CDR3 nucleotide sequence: TGTGCCAGCAGCTTTCCCGTCGGCACCGGGGAGCTGTTTTTT.

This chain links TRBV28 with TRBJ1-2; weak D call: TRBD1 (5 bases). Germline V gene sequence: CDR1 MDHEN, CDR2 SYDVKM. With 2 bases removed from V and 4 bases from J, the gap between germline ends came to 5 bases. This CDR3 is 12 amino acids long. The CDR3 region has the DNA TGTGCCAGCAGTTTAAGGGGCTATGGCTACACCTTC. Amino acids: CASSLRGYGYTF.

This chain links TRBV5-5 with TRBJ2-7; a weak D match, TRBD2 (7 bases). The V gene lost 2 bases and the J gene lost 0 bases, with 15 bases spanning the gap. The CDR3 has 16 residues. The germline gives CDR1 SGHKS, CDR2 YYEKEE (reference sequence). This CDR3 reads CASSLGGGILSYEQYF. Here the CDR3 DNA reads TGTGCCAGCAGCTTAGGGGGGGGCATCCTCTCCTACGAGCAGTACTTC.